This T cell receptor (beta chain) was recovered during a study of blood T cell repertoires in COVID-19. For the study at large: From the United States, Italy and Spain came samples of acute and convalescent COVID-19. In each case, the material was cDNA or gDNA derived from T cells, B-cell-depleted T cells, or PBMCs.

This clone has only one observation. The CDR3 is 18 residues long. Study processing details: Reference gene primer amplification gave estimated nucleated cell counts. Produced via immunoSEQ multiplex PCR; TCRdb's table is partial and in-frame only. That table is the source of V, J and clone size, and D and trimming were worked out from the DNA. Among about 170,000 clones listed, roughly 80% were seen once. V and J are TRBV21-1 and TRBJ1-3; TRBD1 is the table's D call, not checked against the DNA. TRBV21-1 is deemed a pseudogene. The sample taken for sequencing was peripheral blood. This receptor was obtained from a woman aged 80 or over with acute or convalescent COVID-19. The DNA for the CDR3 is TGTGCCAGCAGCAATAGGGGGACAGGGGAATACTCTGGAAACACCATATATTTT. The encoded protein is CASSNRGTGEYSGNTIYF.